The text below deals with one T cell receptor (beta chain). Its target is not known. The data were taken from a study of cytomegalovirus exposure and HLA in healthy donors. Study observations and caveats: A few V segments could not be told apart, such as TRBV6-2 and TRBV6-3, and were left out. By HLA locus, TCR association rates varied in a later analysis, with DRB1 showing the most and HLA-C the fewest.

Nominally healthy donors were sampled, though unrecorded immune exposures were likely. V shed 4 bases, J shed 10 bases, and the junction held 1 base outside the gene matches. The CDR3 contains 11 residues. Germline values: CDR1 LNHNV, CDR2 YYDKDF (reference sequence). The PCR contained 60 Vbeta and 13 Jbeta primers. Libraries were prepared by immunoSEQ multiplex PCR; TCRdb keeps only in-frame clonotypes and omits some of them. The sample has around 70,000 clones, 62% seen once. Sequencing input: PBMCs. The TCR was taken from a man aged 25 to 40 in good health and CMV-seronegative. The genes are TRBV15 and TRBJ2-1; 7 bases are shared with TRBD1. The CDR3 nucleotides read TGTGCCACCAGCATACAGGGGGAGCAGTTCTTC. This translates into CATSIQGEQFF.